Sequencing of this TCR beta chain was carried out in a study of PD-L1 blockade in urothelial cancer. Germline assignment: CDR1 SNHLY and CDR2 FYNNEI. V was cut by 7 bases and J by 0 bases, with 13 bases left in between. This CDR3 has 15 residues. TCRdb's table, derived via immunoSEQ multiplex PCR, lists solely in-frame clones and lacks some. Of around 63,000 clones listed, more than 80% are singletons. Specified time point: pretreatment peripheral blood. The clonotype comes from a man between 65 and 80 years old with urothelial cancer. The chain links TRBV2 to TRBJ1-3; possible D gene TRBD1, 5 bases. The source material was PBMCs, sampled around atezolizumab (anti-PD-L1) treatment. The CDR3: CASKQTASSGNTIYF. The CDR3 DNA sequence: TGTGCCAGCAAACAGACAGCTTCCTCTGGAAACACCATATATTTT.